One and the same sample provided the 5 T cell receptor beta chains below, sequenced in a study of identical twins. TCRdb fed the 5' RACE reads into MiXCR, producing one record per CDR3 protein. This table has fewer than 350,000 distinct CDR3 sequences, more than 6.5% appearing once. The same sample was also used in a study of yellow fever vaccine responses in identical twins.

The sequenced material came from memory (CD45RO+) T cells sorted from blood. The receptors originated from a woman aged 18-29 years in good health.

This clonotype was picked up many times. J is TRBJ2-5 and V is TRBV5-1; D may be TRBD2 (7 bases). Deletions cut 4 bases from V and 4 bases from J, with 14 bases between. The CDR3 covers 14 residues. Germline CDR1 reads SGHRS; CDR2 reads YFSETQ. CDR3 region: CASSLGASGETQYF. For the CDR3, the DNA is TGCGCCAGCAGCCTGGGGGCTAGCGGAGAGACCCAGTACTTC.

This clonotype was counted at least ten times. This chain joins TRBV19 and TRBJ2-2, with 8 bases aligning to TRBD1. The trim removed 2 bases at V and 4 bases at J, leaving 9 bases unmatched. The CDR3 covers 17 residues. Germline lookup yields CDR1 LNHDA and CDR2 SQIVND (reference sequence). CDR3 sequence: CASSIKPGTGITGELFF. The CDR3 nucleotides are TGTGCCAGTAGTATAAAACCCGGGACAGGTATCACCGGGGAGCTGTTTTTT.

This clonotype was recorded many times. The junction departs from germline at one end; a sequencing error may be responsible. V is TRBV2 and J is TRBJ2-1; possible D gene TRBD2, 6 bases. The CDR3 covers 15 residues. The germline V gene has CDR1 SNHLY and CDR2 FYNNEI. The CDR3 region has the DNA TGTGCCAGCAGTGATTGGGACTCAAGCTACAGTGAGCAGTTCTTC. This codes for CASSDWDSSYSEQFF.

This chain joins TRBV15 and TRBJ2-6, with TRBD2 as a possible D gene (7 bases). CDR1 and CDR2 from the germline V gene are LNHNV and YYDKDF (reference sequence). V lost 4 bases to trimming and J lost 0 bases, with 13 bases between them. The CDR3 covers 17 residues. The CDR3 coding sequence is TGTGCCACCAGCAAGGGGGGACTATCCTCTGGGGCCAACGTCCTGACTTTC. This translates into CATSKGGLSSGANVLTF.

The V call is TRBV6-1, the J call TRBJ1-1; D gene ambiguous. V was clipped by 5 bases and J by 0 bases, with 22 bases between them. CDR1 is MNHNS and CDR2 is SASEGT in the germline V gene. CDR3 size: 18 residues. This CDR3 reads CASSLRRVLTGLNTEAFF. The DNA of the CDR3 is TGTGCCAGCAGTCTTCGGAGGGTTCTCACTGGTCTGAACACTGAAGCTTTCTTT.